A selection of T cell receptor beta chains follows, all from one sample in a study of tumor-infiltrating lymphocytes in primary liver carcinoma. MiXCR, run by TCRdb on the multiplex PCR reads, gives a single entry per CDR3 protein. The data show approximately 40,000 distinct CDR3 sequences, about 73% seen once. Sequenced: liver tumor tissue from sampling region 2. The source is a man aged 35-49 years with primary liver carcinoma and hepatitis B virus infection. Each CDR3 is given with its conserved first and last residue. Fields, in order: CDR3 DNA, CDR3 protein, V gene, D gene, clone size, J gene. The D gene is left open where the match is weak. For some rows the clone size is stated as once, few or many, or as a class when expanded; others skip it.

CDR3nt: TGCAGTGCTAGCGGGACTAGCGGGATCAATGAGCAGTTCTTC; CDR3aa: CSASGTSGINEQFF; v_gene: TRBV20-1; d_gene: TRBD2; abundance: many; j_gene: TRBJ2-1
CDR3nt: TGTGCCAGTAAAGCGGGAGTGGACACCGGGGAGCTGTTTTTT; CDR3aa: CASKAGVDTGELFF; v_gene: TRBV2; d_gene: TRBD2; abundance: many; j_gene: TRBJ2-2
CDR3nt: TGTGTCAGCAGCTTACAGGTGCTGGACGACCAGTACTTC; CDR3aa: CVSSLQVLDDQYF; v_gene: TRBV5-4; d_gene: NA; abundance: NA; j_gene: TRBJ2-7
CDR3nt: TGTGTAAGCAGTGGGAGGGGTTTTGGCTACACCTTC; CDR3aa: CVSSGRGFGYTF; v_gene: TRBV28; d_gene: NA; abundance: NA; j_gene: TRBJ1-2
CDR3nt: TGCGCCAGTAGTTTACATCGCAGGACGAACACCGGGGAGCTGTTTTTT; CDR3aa: CASSLHRRTNTGELFF; v_gene: TRBV5-1; d_gene: NA; abundance: NA; j_gene: TRBJ2-2
CDR3nt: TGCAGCGTTTTCGCAGGGTGGGGCATGAACAGTGAAGCTCTCTTT; CDR3aa: CSVFAGWGMNSEALF; v_gene: TRBV29-1; d_gene: NA; abundance: NA; j_gene: TRBJ1-1
CDR3nt: TGTGCCAGCAGCCCACTGTCAGCCCCAGGGGTGACCCAATACTTC; CDR3aa: CASSPLSAPGVTQYF; v_gene: TRBV11-2; d_gene: NA; abundance: NA; j_gene: TRBJ2-5
CDR3nt: TGTGCCAGAAACCCTAAGCCGAATTCATCCCTCCACTTT; CDR3aa: CARNPKPNSSLHF; v_gene: TRBV6-5; d_gene: NA; abundance: NA; j_gene: TRBJ1-6
CDR3nt: TGTGTCAGCAGCTTATACCCGGGTGTAGCGGCACAAGAGGCCCAGTACTTC; CDR3aa: CVSSLYPGVAAQEAQYF; v_gene: TRBV11-2; d_gene: NA; abundance: NA; j_gene: TRBJ2-5
CDR3nt: TGTGCCAGTACCCCAGGGGGCACTGAAGCTTTCTTT; CDR3aa: CASTPGGTEAFF; v_gene: TRBV19; d_gene: TRBD1; abundance: many; j_gene: TRBJ1-1